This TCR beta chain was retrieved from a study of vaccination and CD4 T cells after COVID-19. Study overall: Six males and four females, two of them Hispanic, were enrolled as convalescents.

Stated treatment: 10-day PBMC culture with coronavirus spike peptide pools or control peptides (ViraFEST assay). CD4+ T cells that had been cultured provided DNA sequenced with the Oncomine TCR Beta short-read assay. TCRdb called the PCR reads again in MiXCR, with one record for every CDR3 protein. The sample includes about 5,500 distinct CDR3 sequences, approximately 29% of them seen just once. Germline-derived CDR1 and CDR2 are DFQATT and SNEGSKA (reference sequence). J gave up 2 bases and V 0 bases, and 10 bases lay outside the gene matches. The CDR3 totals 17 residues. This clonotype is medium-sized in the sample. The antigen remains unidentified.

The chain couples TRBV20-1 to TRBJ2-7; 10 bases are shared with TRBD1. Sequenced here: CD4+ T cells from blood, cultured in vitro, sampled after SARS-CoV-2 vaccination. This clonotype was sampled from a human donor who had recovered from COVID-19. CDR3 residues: CSARDTAHGQGAYEQYF. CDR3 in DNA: TGCAGTGCTAGAGATACGGCGCATGGACAGGGGGCCTACGAGCAGTACTTC.